Listed below are T cell receptor beta chains from one sample, sequenced in a study of T-cell memory formation after mild COVID-19. MiXCR, run by TCRdb on the 5' RACE reads, gives a single entry per CDR3 protein. The table has about 250,000 distinct CDR3 sequences, about 16% seen once; the top ten hold 2.1%. Sequencing used PBMCs or a T cell subset sorted from them (not recorded which). These receptor sequences come from an adult woman who had mild COVID-19 (a few samples of this study predate the infection). Cell type and time point are not known. Each CDR3 is given with its conserved first and last residue. Each record gives: J gene, V gene, D gene, CDR3 protein. D genes are given only for firm matches.

j_gene: TRBJ2-3; v_gene: TRBV18; d_gene: .; CDR3aa: CASSQSSSVSTDTQYF
j_gene: TRBJ2-5; v_gene: TRBV10-3; d_gene: .; CDR3aa: CAISRVHAAGVSETQYF
j_gene: TRBJ1-1; v_gene: TRBV7-2; d_gene: .; CDR3aa: CASSPRIGGTEAFF
j_gene: TRBJ1-3; v_gene: TRBV5-1; d_gene: .; CDR3aa: CASSLEPGDFSGNTIYF
j_gene: TRBJ1-6; v_gene: TRBV20-1; d_gene: .; CDR3aa: CSARNAKSQGDNSPLHF
j_gene: TRBJ2-3; v_gene: TRBV7-3; d_gene: .; CDR3aa: CASSLSYTDTQYF
j_gene: TRBJ1-2; v_gene: TRBV6-1; d_gene: .; CDR3aa: CASSEAGGWGYTF
j_gene: TRBJ2-4; v_gene: TRBV6-5; d_gene: .; CDR3aa: CASRLTRDPKNIQYF
j_gene: TRBJ1-5; v_gene: TRBV6-4; d_gene: .; CDR3aa: CASSETHSNQPQHF
j_gene: TRBJ2-7; v_gene: TRBV5-1; d_gene: .; CDR3aa: CASSLEGGIGGEQYF
j_gene: TRBJ1-1; v_gene: TRBV29-1; d_gene: .; CDR3aa: CSVNAIENTEAFF
j_gene: TRBJ1-2; v_gene: TRBV3-1; d_gene: TRBD1; CDR3aa: CASSQGFRTGYHGYTF
j_gene: TRBJ1-6; v_gene: TRBV5-5; d_gene: .; CDR3aa: CASSRSRMWNSPLHF
j_gene: TRBJ2-3; v_gene: TRBV6-2/TRBV6-3; d_gene: .; CDR3aa: CASKPNRVRDTQYF
j_gene: TRBJ2-1; v_gene: TRBV9; d_gene: .; CDR3aa: CASSAPGRDNNEQFF
j_gene: TRBJ2-2; v_gene: TRBV4-1; d_gene: TRBD2; CDR3aa: CASSPGGPRSGELFF
j_gene: TRBJ2-3; v_gene: TRBV18; d_gene: .; CDR3aa: CASSPSSVATDTQYF
j_gene: TRBJ2-3; v_gene: TRBV7-8; d_gene: .; CDR3aa: CASRPSGGVVNTQYF
j_gene: TRBJ1-1; v_gene: TRBV7-8; d_gene: .; CDR3aa: CASSLSPVTEAFF
j_gene: TRBJ1-5; v_gene: TRBV20-1; d_gene: TRBD1; CDR3aa: CSANDRVGNQPQHF
j_gene: TRBJ2-7; v_gene: TRBV7-6; d_gene: TRBD1; CDR3aa: CASSARQGTGEQYF
j_gene: TRBJ2-7; v_gene: TRBV5-1; d_gene: .; CDR3aa: CASSGDSRYEQYF
j_gene: TRBJ2-3; v_gene: TRBV6-5; d_gene: .; CDR3aa: CASSSGGVATDTQYF